The rows below give T cell receptor beta chains drawn from one sample of a study of cytomegalovirus exposure and HLA in healthy donors. Sequencing was performed with immunoSEQ multiplex PCR; in TCRdb, only in-frame clones are kept and a portion is missing. This sample has 150,000 to 200,000 clones; approximately 88% occur once, and the top ten carry roughly 10%. Sequencing was done on a sample of PBMCs. These TCRs come from a man aged 25 to 45 in good health and CMV-seropositive. CDR3s include the opening cysteine and the closing phenylalanine or tryptophan. D genes are given only for firm matches. Rows give clone size only sometimes, using once, few, many, or a class for an expanded clone.

TRBJ2-5,.,TRBD1,TRBV25-1,TGTGCCAGCAGTGAATCGCGACAGGGGGGAAGAGAGACCCAGTACTTC,CASSESRQGGRETQYF
TRBJ2-5,once,TRBD1,TRBV27,TGTGCCAGCAGTTTATCCCCTGGGACAGTCCAAGAGACCCAGTACTTC,CASSLSPGTVQETQYF
TRBJ2-4,.,TRBD2,TRBV6-1,TGTGCCAGCAGTGAAGGTTGGGAGCGGGAGTACAAAAACATTCAGTACTTC,CASSEGWEREYKNIQYF
TRBJ1-6,.,TRBD1,TRBV7-9,TGTGCCAGCAGTCACAGGGGACCCGTGGACTATAATTCACCCCTCCACTTT,CASSHRGPVDYNSPLHF
TRBJ2-5,.,TRBD2,TRBV5-4,TGTGCCAGCAGCTTGGGACTAGCGGTCCAAGAGACCCAGTACTTC,CASSLGLAVQETQYF
TRBJ2-1,.,.,TRBV6-1,TGTGCCAGCAGACTTCGTGGCTCCTACAATGAGCAGTTCTTC,CASRLRGSYNEQFF
TRBJ2-7,once,.,TRBV21-1,TGTGCCAGCAGCACACCTGGGTGGTTTGGGGCTAGGTTCGGGCAGTACTTC,CASSTPGWFGARFGQYF
TRBJ2-1,.,TRBD2,TRBV9,TGTGCCAGCAGTTTTCGGACTAGCGGGAACCTTGACAATGAGCAGTTCTTC,CASSFRTSGNLDNEQFF
TRBJ2-4,few,.,TRBV2,TGTGCCAGCAGTTCGCAGGGGTCCAAAAACATTCAGTACTTC,CASSSQGSKNIQYF
TRBJ1-3,.,.,TRBV6-1,TGTGCCAGCAGTGAAAATCAGGGCTCTGGAAACACCATATATTTT,CASSENQGSGNTIYF
TRBJ1-5,few,TRBD1,TRBV6-1,TGTGCCAGCAGCGGGGACAGGGTGAATCAGCCCCAGCATTTT,CASSGDRVNQPQHF
TRBJ2-1,.,TRBD2,TRBV11-2,TGTGCCAGCAGCCCGACTAGCGGGAGGCTTGTTGAGCAGTTCTTC,CASSPTSGRLVEQFF
TRBJ2-7,.,TRBD1,TRBV9,TGTGCCAGCAGCCTGACAGGGTTCTCCTACGAGCAGTACTTC,CASSLTGFSYEQYF
TRBJ1-1,.,.,TRBV29-1,TGCAGCGTTGATACCAGGGGCCGCGGCGGGCCAATGAACACTGAAGCTTTCTTT,CSVDTRGRGGPMNTEAFF
TRBJ1-6,few,.,TRBV6-4,TGTGCCAGCAGTGATTTCCCCTTCAGTCCTCATTCACCCCTCCACTTT,CASSDFPFSPHSPLHF